The source of this T cell receptor (beta chain) is a study of T cells after yellow fever vaccination (dated 2019 in TCRdb). Study-level background: The SMART-Seq v4 Ultra Low Input RNA kit was used to prepare libraries from fractions with low cell numbers. To follow T-cell clones before and after both primary and booster YFV17D yellow fever vaccination, bulk TCR alpha and beta repertoires underwent longitudinal sequencing. Two healthy male donors, one aged 18 to 30 and one aged 30 to 40 years, made up the cohort. Blood was collected at multiple timepoints before and after primary and secondary immunization, and bulk PBMC replicates and cell subsets were isolated. Study-wide findings and limitations: Because the study included only a couple of donors, the extent to which the findings can be generalized is limited. FACS-sorted repertoires could contain abundant contaminating clonotypes from the bulk population, so computational filtering was required. A small share of clonotypes was detected in both CD4 and CD8 compartments, with the overlap likely arising from convergent recombination. Compared with the primary T-cell response, the secondary T-cell response was faster but weaker, reaching its peak on day 5 rather than on day 15. After the booster, most of the clones that had expanded following primary vaccination were detected again (just under 97% of CD4 and 88% of CD8), which suggests that memory was broadly maintained.

This clonotype was seen once. Its antigen is still unknown. No base quality information exists; no much larger clone differs at one position. TCR cDNA was made using 5'RACE template switching, a step that added a universal primer site and unique molecular identifiers. Priming of cDNA synthesis was performed from both the TCR alpha and TCR beta constant segments. Two PCR steps were used to amplify libraries, with sample barcodes and sequencing adapters being added in the second step. Sequencing of the libraries was done on either Illumina HiSeq 2500 (2x100 bp) or NovaSeq (2x150 bp). Per the original workflow: Demultiplexing of reads and collapsing into UMI consensus sequences were performed with MIGEC, and V(D)J alignment was carried out with MiXCR. Vaccine-responding clonotypes were identified with edgeR using replicate PBMC samples, with FDR below 0.01 and a log2 fold change above 5 up to day 15 being required. Each bulk clonotype received a CD4 or CD8 identity based on whether the sequenced CD4 or CD8 repertoire contained that clonotype at higher abundance. The public reads were reanalyzed by TCRdb: fastp trimming at Q25, MiXCR alignment, in-frame beta chains only. Each entry is one CDR3 protein sequence, shown with its most common DNA and genes. The V and J calls follow TCRdb's processing rather than the paper's. Within this sample are around 550,000 distinct CDR3 sequences, with approximately 21% of them counted one time only. The ten most abundant clones make up roughly an eighth of the sample.

In light of the paper, this sample's treatment or condition label describes: live attenuated yellow fever vaccine strain. At each blood-draw timepoint, two biological replicates of bulk PBMCs were collected. A standard Ficoll-Paque protocol was used to isolate PBMCs from peripheral blood. TriZol was used to extract RNA from bulk PBMCs, from CD4 and CD8 fractions, and from dextramer-positive and dextramer-negative fractions. V lost 5 bases and J lost 7 bases; the stretch between them is 20 bases long. From its cysteine to its phenylalanine, the CDR3 spans 16 amino acids. The kept DNA is CDR3 alone, 48 bases in frame from the first base. The CDR1 and CDR2 encoded by the germline V gene are SGHAT and FQNNGV.

This TCR was recovered from a man younger than 45 who received the YFV17D yellow fever vaccine. Source: PBMCs, taken 15 days after the yellow fever booster vaccination. Recombination joined TRBV11-2 with TRBJ2-2, with the D gene tentatively TRBD1 or TRBD2, based on 5 matching bases in each. The CDR3 corresponds to CASSPGTPRDGGELFF. Read as DNA, the sequence is TGTGCCAGCAGCCCGGGAACACCCAGGGACGGCGGGGAGCTGTTTTTT.